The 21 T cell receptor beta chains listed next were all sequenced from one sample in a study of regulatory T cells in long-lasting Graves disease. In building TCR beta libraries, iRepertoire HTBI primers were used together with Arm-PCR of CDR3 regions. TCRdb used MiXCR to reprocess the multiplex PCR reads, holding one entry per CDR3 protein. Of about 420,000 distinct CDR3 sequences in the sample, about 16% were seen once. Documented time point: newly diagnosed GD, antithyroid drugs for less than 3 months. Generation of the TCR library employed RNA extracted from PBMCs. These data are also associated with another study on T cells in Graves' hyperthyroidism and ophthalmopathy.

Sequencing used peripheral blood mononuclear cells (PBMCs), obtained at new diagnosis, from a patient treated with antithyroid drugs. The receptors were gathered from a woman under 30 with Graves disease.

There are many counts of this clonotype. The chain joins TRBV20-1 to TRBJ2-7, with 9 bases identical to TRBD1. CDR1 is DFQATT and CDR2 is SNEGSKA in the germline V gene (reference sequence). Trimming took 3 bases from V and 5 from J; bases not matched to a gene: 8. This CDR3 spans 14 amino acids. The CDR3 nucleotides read TGCAGTGCTAGCCCTTGGGACAGGGTTGACGAGCAGTACTTC. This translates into CSASPWDRVDEQYF.

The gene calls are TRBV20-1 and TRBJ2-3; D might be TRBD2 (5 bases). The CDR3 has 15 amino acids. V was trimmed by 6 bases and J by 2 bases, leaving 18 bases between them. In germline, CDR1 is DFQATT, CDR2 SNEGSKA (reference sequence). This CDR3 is CSATQRATFTDTQYF. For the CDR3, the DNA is TGCAGTGCCACTCAGAGGGCCACGTTCACAGATACGCAGTATTTT.

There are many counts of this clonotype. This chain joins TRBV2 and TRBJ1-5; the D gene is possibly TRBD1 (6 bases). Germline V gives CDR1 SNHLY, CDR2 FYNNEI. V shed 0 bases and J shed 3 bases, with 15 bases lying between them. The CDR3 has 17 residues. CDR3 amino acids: CASSEAQGLGINQPQHF. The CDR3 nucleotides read TGTGCCAGCAGTGAAGCACAGGGTTTAGGCATCAATCAGCCCCAGCATTTT.

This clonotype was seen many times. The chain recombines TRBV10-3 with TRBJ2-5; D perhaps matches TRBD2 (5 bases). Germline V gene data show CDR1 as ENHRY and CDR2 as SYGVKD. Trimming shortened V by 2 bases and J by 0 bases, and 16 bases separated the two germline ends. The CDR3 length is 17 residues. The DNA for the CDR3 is TGTGCCATCAGTGAGATCCTTGGCGGGCCACACCAAGAGACCCAGTACTTC. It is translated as CAISEILGGPHQETQYF.

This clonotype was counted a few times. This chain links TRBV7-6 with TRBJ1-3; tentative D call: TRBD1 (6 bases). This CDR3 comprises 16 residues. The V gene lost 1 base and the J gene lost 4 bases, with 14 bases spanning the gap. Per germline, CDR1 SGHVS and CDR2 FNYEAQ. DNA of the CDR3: TGTGCCAGCAGCTTAGGTCCCCAGGGGCGAGGAAACACCATATATTTT. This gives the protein CASSLGPQGRGNTIYF.

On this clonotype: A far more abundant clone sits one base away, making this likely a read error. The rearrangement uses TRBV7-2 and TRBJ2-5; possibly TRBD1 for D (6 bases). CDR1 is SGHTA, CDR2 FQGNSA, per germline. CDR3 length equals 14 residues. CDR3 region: CASSLGTVGETQCF. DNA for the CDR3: TGTGCCAGCAGCTTAGGGACAGTGGGAGAGACCCAGTGCTTC.

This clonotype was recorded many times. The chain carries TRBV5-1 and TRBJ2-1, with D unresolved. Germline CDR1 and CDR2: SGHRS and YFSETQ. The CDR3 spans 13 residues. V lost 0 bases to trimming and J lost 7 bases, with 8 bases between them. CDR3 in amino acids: CASSLDVGNEQFF. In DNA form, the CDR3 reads TGCGCCAGCAGCTTGGACGTAGGAAATGAGCAGTTCTTC.

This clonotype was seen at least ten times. CDR3 residues: CASSPRDRSYEQYF. DNA of the CDR3: TGTGCCAGCAGCCCCCGGGACAGGTCTTACGAGCAGTACTTC. This sequence joins TRBV7-9 and TRBJ2-7, with TRBD1 identical over 8 bases. CDR1 SEHNR and CDR2 FQNEAQ come from the germline V gene (reference sequence). J lost 4 bases, V lost 5 bases, and 7 bases had no gene match. This CDR3 is 14 amino acids long.

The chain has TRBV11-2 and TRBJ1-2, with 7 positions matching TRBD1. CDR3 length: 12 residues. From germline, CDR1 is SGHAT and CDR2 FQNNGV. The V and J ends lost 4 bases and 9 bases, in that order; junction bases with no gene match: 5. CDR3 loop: CASSSGGLRYTF. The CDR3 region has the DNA TGTGCCAGCAGCTCAGGGGGTCTTCGCTACACCTTC.

CDR3 sequence (DNA): TGCAGTGCTATGTTGGCGGCCTACAATGAGCAGTTCTTC. Amino acid sequence: CSAMLAAYNEQFF. V and J are TRBV20-1 and TRBJ2-1; the D is unclear. The CDR3 is 13 residues long. Germline V CDR1 and CDR2: DFQATT, SNEGSKA (reference sequence). Deletions cut 4 bases from V and 2 bases from J, with 9 bases between.

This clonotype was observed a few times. The CDR3 DNA reads TGTGCCAGCAGCGTAGGTTCCGTCTCCTACAATGAGCAGTTCTTC. As protein: CASSVGSVSYNEQFF. This chain joins TRBV9 and TRBJ2-1; D remains unclear. The CDR3 sequence is 15 residues long. The germline V and J ends were trimmed by 0 bases and 0 bases, with 7 bases remaining between them. The germline gives CDR1 SGDLS, CDR2 YYNGEE.

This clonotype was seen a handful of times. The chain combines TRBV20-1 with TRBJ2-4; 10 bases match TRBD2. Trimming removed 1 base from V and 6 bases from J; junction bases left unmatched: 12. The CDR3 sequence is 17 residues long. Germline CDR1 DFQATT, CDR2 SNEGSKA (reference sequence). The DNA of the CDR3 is TGCAGTGCTAGAGCTACTAGCGGGAAAGTCGCTAGAAACATTCAGTACTTC. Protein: CSARATSGKVARNIQYF.

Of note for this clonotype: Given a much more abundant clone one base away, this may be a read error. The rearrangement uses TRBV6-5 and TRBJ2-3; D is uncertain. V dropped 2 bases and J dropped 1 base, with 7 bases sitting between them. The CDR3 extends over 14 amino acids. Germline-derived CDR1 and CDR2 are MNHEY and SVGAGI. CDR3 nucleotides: TGTGCCAGCAGTTACCTGACTGGCACAGATACGCAGTATTTT. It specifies CASSYLTGTDTQYF.

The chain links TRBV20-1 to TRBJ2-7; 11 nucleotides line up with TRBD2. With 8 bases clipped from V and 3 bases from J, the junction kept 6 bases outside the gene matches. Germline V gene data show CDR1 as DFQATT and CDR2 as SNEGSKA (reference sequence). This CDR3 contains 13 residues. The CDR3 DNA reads TGCAGTACCGGGACTAGCGGATACTACGAGCAGTACTTC. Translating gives CSTGTSGYYEQYF.

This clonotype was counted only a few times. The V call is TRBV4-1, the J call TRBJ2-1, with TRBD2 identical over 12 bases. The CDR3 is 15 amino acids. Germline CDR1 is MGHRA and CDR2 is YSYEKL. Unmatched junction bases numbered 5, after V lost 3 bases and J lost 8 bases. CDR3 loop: CASSQRLAGVDEQFF. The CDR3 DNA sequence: TGCGCCAGCAGCCAGAGACTAGCGGGAGTGGATGAGCAGTTCTTC.

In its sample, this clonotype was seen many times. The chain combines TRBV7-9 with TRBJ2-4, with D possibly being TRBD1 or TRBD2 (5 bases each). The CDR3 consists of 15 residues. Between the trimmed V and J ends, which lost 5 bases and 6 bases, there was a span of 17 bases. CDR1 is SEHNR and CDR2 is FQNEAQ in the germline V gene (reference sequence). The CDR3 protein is CASSLLGAFPNIQYF. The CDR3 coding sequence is TGTGCCAGCAGCCTGCTCGGGGCCTTCCCAAACATTCAGTACTTC.

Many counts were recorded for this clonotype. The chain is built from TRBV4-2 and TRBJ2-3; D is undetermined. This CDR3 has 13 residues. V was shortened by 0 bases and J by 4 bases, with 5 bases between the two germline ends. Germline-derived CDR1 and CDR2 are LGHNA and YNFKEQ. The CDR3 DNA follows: TGTGCCAGCAGCCAAGATTTGCCAGATACGCAGTATTTT. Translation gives CASSQDLPDTQYF.

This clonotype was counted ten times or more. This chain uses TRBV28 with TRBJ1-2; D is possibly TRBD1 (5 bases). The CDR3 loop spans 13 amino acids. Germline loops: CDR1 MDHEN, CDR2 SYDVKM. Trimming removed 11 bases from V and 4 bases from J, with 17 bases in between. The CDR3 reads CASDKSPIYGYTF. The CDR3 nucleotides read TGTGCCTCGGACAAGTCTCCCATCTATGGCTACACCTTC.

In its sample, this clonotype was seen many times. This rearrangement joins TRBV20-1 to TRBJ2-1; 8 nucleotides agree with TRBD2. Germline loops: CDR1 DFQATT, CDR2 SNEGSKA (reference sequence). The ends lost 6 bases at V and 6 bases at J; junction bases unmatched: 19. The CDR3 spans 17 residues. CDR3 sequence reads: CSATTPLSGSTINEQFF. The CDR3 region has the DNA TGCAGTGCCACCACCCCCTTGAGCGGGAGTACGATCAATGAGCAGTTCTTC.

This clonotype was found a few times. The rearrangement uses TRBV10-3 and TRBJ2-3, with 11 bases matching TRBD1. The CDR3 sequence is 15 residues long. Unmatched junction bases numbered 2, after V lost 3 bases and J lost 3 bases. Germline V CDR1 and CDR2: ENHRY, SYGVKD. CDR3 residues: CAISEGQGATDTQYF. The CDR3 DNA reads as TGTGCCATCAGTGAAGGACAGGGGGCAACAGATACGCAGTATTTT.

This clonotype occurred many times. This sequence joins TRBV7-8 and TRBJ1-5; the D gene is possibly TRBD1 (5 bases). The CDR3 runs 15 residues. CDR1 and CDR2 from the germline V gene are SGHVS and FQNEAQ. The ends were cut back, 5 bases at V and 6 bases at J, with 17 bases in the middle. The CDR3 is CASSPRSGGFQPQHF. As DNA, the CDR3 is TGTGCCAGCAGCCCCCGGTCGGGGGGATTTCAGCCCCAGCATTTT.